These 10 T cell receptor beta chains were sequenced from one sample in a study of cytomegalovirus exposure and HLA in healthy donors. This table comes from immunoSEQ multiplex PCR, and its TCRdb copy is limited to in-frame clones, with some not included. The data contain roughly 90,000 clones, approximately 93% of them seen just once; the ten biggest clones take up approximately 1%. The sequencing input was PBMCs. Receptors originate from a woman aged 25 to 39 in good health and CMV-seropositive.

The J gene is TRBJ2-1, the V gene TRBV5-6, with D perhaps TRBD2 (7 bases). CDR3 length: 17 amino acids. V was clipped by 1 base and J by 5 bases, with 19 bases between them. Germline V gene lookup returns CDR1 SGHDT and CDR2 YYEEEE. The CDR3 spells CASSLSGGVRLNNEQFF. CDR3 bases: TGTGCCAGCAGCTTGTCGGGGGGCGTACGGCTCAACAATGAGCAGTTCTTC.

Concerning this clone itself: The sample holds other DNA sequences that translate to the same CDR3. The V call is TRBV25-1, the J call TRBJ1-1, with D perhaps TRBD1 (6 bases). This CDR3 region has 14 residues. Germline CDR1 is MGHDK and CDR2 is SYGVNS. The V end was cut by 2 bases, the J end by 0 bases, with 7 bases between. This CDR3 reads CASSETGMNTEAFF. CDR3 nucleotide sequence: TGTGCCAGCAGTGAAACAGGGATGAACACTGAAGCTTTCTTT.

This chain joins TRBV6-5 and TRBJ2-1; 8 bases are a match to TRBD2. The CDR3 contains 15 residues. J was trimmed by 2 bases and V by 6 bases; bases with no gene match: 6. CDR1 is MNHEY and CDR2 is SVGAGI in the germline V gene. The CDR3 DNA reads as TGTGCCAGCAGCCAAGCGGGAGCGGCCTACAATGAGCAGTTCTTC. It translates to CASSQAGAAYNEQFF.

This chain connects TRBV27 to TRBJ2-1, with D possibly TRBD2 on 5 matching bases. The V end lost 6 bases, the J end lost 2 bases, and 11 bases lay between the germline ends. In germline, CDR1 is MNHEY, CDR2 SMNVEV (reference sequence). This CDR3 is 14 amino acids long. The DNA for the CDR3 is TGTGCCAGCAGACCCCTCGGGACCTACAATGAGCAGTTCTTC. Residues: CASRPLGTYNEQFF.

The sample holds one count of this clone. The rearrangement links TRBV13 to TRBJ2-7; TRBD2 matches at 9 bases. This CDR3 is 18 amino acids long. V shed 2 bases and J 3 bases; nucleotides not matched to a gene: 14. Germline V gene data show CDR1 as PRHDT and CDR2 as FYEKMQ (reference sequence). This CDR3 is CASSLSGRVAGADYEQYF. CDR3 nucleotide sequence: TGTGCCAGCAGCTTATCGGGGCGGGTAGCGGGAGCCGACTACGAGCAGTACTTC.

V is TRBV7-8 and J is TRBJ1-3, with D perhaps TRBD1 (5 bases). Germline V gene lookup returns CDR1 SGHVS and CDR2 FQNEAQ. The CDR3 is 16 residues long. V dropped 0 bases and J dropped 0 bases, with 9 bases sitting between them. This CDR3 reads CASSLARGSSGNTIYF. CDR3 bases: TGTGCCAGCAGCTTAGCTCGGGGGAGCTCTGGAAACACCATATATTTT. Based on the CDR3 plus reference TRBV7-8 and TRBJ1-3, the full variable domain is GAGVSQSPRYKVAKRGQDVALRCDPISGHVSLFWYQQALGQGPEFLTYFQNEAQLDKSGLPSDRFFAERPEGSVSTLKIQRTQQEDSAVYLCASSLARGSSGNTIYFGEGSWLTVV.

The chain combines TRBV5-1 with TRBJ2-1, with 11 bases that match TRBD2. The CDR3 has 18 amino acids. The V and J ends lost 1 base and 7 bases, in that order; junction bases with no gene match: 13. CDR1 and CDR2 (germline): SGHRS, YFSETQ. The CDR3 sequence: CASSLQTPTSGISNEQFF. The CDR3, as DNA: TGCGCCAGCAGCTTGCAAACCCCGACTAGCGGGATCAGTAATGAGCAGTTCTTC.

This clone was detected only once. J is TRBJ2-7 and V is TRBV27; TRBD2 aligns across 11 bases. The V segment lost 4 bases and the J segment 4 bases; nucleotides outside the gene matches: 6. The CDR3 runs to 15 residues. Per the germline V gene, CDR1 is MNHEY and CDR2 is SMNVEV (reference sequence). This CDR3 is CASSWGTSGVYEQYF. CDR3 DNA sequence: TGTGCCAGCAGTTGGGGGACTAGCGGAGTTTACGAGCAGTACTTC.

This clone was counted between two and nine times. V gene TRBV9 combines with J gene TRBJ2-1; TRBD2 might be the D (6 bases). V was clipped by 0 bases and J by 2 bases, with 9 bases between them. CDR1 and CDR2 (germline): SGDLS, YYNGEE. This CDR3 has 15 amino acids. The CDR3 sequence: CASSVASDPYNEQFF. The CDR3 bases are TGTGCCAGCAGCGTAGCTAGCGACCCCTACAATGAGCAGTTCTTC.

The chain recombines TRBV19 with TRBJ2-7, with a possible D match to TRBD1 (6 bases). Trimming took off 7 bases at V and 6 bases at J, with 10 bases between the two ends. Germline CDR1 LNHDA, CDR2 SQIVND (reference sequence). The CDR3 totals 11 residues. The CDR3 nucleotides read TGTGCCAGTAATTCAGGGGCCGAGCAGTACTTC. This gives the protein CASNSGAEQYF.